The clone carrying this T cell receptor (beta chain) is large (0.1 to 1%). The antigen is not known. This specimen comes from a study of human T cells and chemical hapten exposure. Study-level information: Donors were sensitized with 2% DPC on the upper inner arm. DPC 0.01% went on the upper back by patch test, with reading at 6 days. General study points: The immune response of these alopecia patients might not match healthy individuals'.

A single record per CDR3 protein comes from TCRdb applying MiXCR to the RACE reads. The sample consists of nearly 350,000 distinct CDR3 sequences, around 7% of them appearing once. Germline V CDR1 and CDR2: SEHNR, FQNEAQ (reference sequence). The V segment lost 4 bases and the J segment 7 bases; nucleotides outside the gene matches: 10. The CDR3 runs to 14 residues. As to time point: patch test 1, 2 weeks after DPC sensitization. The treatment: therapeutic diphenylcyclopropenone sensitization with weekly scalp DPC. This clonotype originated in a woman younger than 30 with alopecia areata. Some clones in this sample may be carry-over from other donors' samples. The J gene is TRBJ2-7, the V gene TRBV7-9, with TRBD1 identical over 7 bases. The input for sequencing was whole blood, taken in connection with sensitization to the hapten diphenylcyclopropenone (DPC). The CDR3, as DNA: TGTGCCAGCAGCTCACCACAGGGGCGCGAAGAGCAGTACTTC. This codes for CASSSPQGREEQYF.